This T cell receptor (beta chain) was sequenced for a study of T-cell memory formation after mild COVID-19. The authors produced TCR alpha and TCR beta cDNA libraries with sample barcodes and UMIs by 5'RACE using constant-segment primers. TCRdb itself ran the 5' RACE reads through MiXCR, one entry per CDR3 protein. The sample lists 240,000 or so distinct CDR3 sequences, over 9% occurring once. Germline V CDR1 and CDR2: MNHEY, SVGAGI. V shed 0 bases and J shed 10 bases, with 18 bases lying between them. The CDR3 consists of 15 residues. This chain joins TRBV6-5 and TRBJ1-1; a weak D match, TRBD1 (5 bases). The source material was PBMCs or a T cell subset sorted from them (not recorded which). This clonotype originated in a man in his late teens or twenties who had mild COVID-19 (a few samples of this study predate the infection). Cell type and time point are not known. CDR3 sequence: CASSYSIGAADGAFF. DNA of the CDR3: TGTGCCAGCAGTTACTCGATCGGGGCGGCGGACGGAGCTTTCTTT.